A single sample is the source of the 16 T cell receptor beta chains below, sequenced in a study of CD8+ T cells in alopecia areata. As to treatment: oral pan-JAK inhibitor, 5-10 mg twice daily. Once RNA had been extracted, it was reverse transcribed into cDNA to act as the sequencing template. This table comes from immunoSEQ multiplex PCR, and its TCRdb copy is limited to in-frame clones, with some not included. The table lists 110,000 to 150,000 clones, around 50% of them singletons. The sequencing used CD8+ T cells sorted from blood, collected at week 4, from a patient treated with tofacitinib. These receptors were collected from a human donor with alopecia areata.

The sample holds a few counts of this clone. The chain is built from TRBV5-8 and TRBJ2-7; D remains ambiguous. The CDR3 has 11 residues. CDR1 is SGHTS, CDR2 YDEGEE, per germline. V lost 6 bases to trimming and J lost 1 base, with 5 bases between them. CDR3 in DNA: TGTGCCAGCACGGATTCCTACGAGCAGTACTTC. Protein: CASTDSYEQYF.

The gene calls are TRBV5-5 and TRBJ2-2, with a possible D match to TRBD1 (5 bases). This CDR3 is 15 amino acids long. Germline V gene data show CDR1 as SGHKS and CDR2 as YYEKEE (reference sequence). Trimming took off 9 bases at V and 5 bases at J, with 20 bases between the two ends. CDR3 sequence: CAISPKGKGTGELFF. CDR3 nucleotides: TGTGCCATATCCCCGAAGGGAAAGGGGACCGGGGAGCTGTTTTTT.

The CDR3 DNA reads TGCAGCGTTGAACGGGCCATACTAGGCCGGGAGACCCAGTACTTC. Translation gives CSVERAILGRETQYF. The chain recombines TRBV29-1 with TRBJ2-5, with D possibly TRBD2 on 5 matching bases. Trimming left V 2 bases short and J 5 bases short, with 18 bases between. The germline V gene encodes CDR1 SQVTM and CDR2 ANQGSEA. The CDR3 loop spans 15 amino acids. Based on the CDR3 plus reference TRBV29-1 and TRBJ2-5, the full variable domain is SAVISQKPSRDICQRGTSLTIQCQVDSQVTMMFWYRQQPGQSLTLIATANQGSEATYESGFVIDKFPISRPNLTFSTLTVSNMSPEDSSIYLCSVERAILGRETQYFGPGTRLLVL.

CDR3 sequence (DNA): TGTGCCAGCAGCCCGCTGGGGACAGGGAAGTTGATGAACACTGAAGCTTTCTTT. This codes for CASSPLGTGKLMNTEAFF. The chain employs TRBV5-4 and TRBJ1-1, with 9 bases that match TRBD1. The length of the CDR3 is 18 residues. The germline gives CDR1 SGHNT, CDR2 YYREEE (reference sequence). Trimming at V came to 4 bases and at J to 0 bases, leaving 13 bases not matched to a gene.

This clone was counted a few times. The chain has TRBV4-3 and TRBJ1-1; D not certain. Germline V gene sequence: CDR1 LGHNA, CDR2 YSLEER. V lost 0 bases, J lost 5 bases, and 19 bases lay in between. The CDR3 consists of 17 residues. This CDR3 is CASSQEPREDSGTEAFF. The CDR3 DNA reads as TGCGCCAGCAGCCAAGAGCCCCGGGAGGATAGTGGGACTGAAGCTTTCTTT.

This clone was detected a few times. The rearrangement uses TRBV5-5 and TRBJ1-5; no clear D gene. Germline loops: CDR1 SGHKS, CDR2 YYEKEE (reference sequence). There are 13 residues in the CDR3. Trimming cost V 4 bases and J 7 bases, with 12 bases left between them. The DNA for the CDR3 is TGTGCCAGCAGCCTAACCCACTACCAGCCCCAGCATTTT. Translated, it gives CASSLTHYQPQHF.

V is TRBV29-1 and J is TRBJ2-1, with D possibly matching TRBD1 (6 bases). Per germline, CDR1 SQVTM and CDR2 ANQGSEA. Trimming pared 1 base from V and 7 bases from J, leaving 11 bases between. The CDR3 consists of 13 residues. The CDR3 DNA reads TGCAGCGTTGAAGTGGCAGGGGATAATGAGCAGTTCTTC. This codes for CSVEVAGDNEQFF.

This clone showed up just a few times. The chain links TRBV19 to TRBJ2-1; the D gene is possibly TRBD2 (6 bases). With 10 bases removed from V and 2 bases from J, the gap between germline ends came to 18 bases. The CDR3 covers 15 residues. The V gene's germline CDR1 is LNHDA and CDR2 SQIVND (reference sequence). This chain's CDR3 is CATSPSALPYNEQFF. The DNA for the CDR3 is TGTGCCACCTCGCCTAGCGCCCTCCCCTACAATGAGCAGTTCTTC.

This clone appeared a few times. The CDR3 region is CASSFSTGGSFRTQYF. CDR3 bases: TGTGCCAGCAGCTTCTCGACAGGGGGCAGTTTTCGGACCCAGTACTTC. This chain connects TRBV5-6 to TRBJ2-5, with 10 bases that match TRBD1. The CDR3 consists of 16 residues. The trim removed 2 bases at V and 7 bases at J, leaving 11 bases unmatched. Germline V CDR1 and CDR2: SGHDT, YYEEEE.

In this sample, this clone turned up a few times. This rearrangement joins TRBV10-2 to TRBJ2-1; TRBD1 matches 11 bases. CDR1 and CDR2 from the germline V gene are WSHSY and SAAADI. The V and J ends lost 5 bases and 6 bases, in that order; junction bases with no gene match: 9. The CDR3 sequence is 16 residues long. Here the CDR3 reads CASSPRRGTGGNEQFF. CDR3 coding DNA: TGCGCCAGCAGTCCTCGAAGAGGGACAGGGGGCAATGAGCAGTTCTTC.

This chain uses TRBV7-9 with TRBJ1-2; the D is unclear. Germline V gene data show CDR1 as SEHNR and CDR2 as FQNEAQ (reference sequence). This CDR3 is built from 12 residues. Trimming cost V 1 base and J 5 bases, with 5 bases left between them. As DNA, the CDR3 is TGTGCCAGCAGCTTAGATGGGTATGGCTACACCTTC. Protein: CASSLDGYGYTF.

The chain is built from TRBV30 and TRBJ2-7; TRBD1 is a possible D gene (5 bases). CDR1 and CDR2 (germline): GTSNPN, SVGIG (reference sequence). Trimming left V 5 bases short and J 6 bases short, with 11 bases between. The CDR3 is 11 amino acids. The CDR3 sequence is CAWGQGLEQYF. In DNA, the CDR3 is TGTGCCTGGGGGCAGGGTCTCGAGCAGTACTTC.

The gene calls are TRBV9 and TRBJ1-2; the D is unclear. This CDR3 is built from 16 residues. Trimming left V 5 bases short and J 3 bases short, with 20 bases between. CDR1 and CDR2 from the germline V gene are SGDLS and YYNGEE. The CDR3 nucleotides are TGTGCCAGCAGTCACACTAAGGGCCGGCGAGACTATGGCTACACCTTC. This codes for CASSHTKGRRDYGYTF.

This chain uses TRBV27 with TRBJ1-2; D gene ambiguous. V shed 6 bases and J shed 4 bases, with 12 bases lying between them. The germline gives CDR1 MNHEY, CDR2 SMNVEV (reference sequence). The CDR3 is 13 amino acids. CDR3 loop: CASRSGDSYGYTF. The CDR3 DNA sequence: TGTGCCAGCAGATCCGGGGATTCCTATGGCTACACCTTC.

This clone has just one count. Relative to the germline gene, one junction end is altered; a read error may explain this. The chain uses TRBV7-7 and TRBJ2-3; a weak D match, TRBD2 (7 bases). This CDR3 comprises 15 residues. CDR1 is SSHAT, CDR2 FNYEAQ, per germline (reference sequence). CDR3 protein: CASSYRGANTDTQYF. The CDR3 DNA reads as TGTGCTAGCAGCTATCGGGGGGCCAACACAGATACGCAGTATTTT.

The chain joins TRBV27 to TRBJ2-5; no reliable D call. CDR3 length: 11 amino acids. Trimming shortened V by 5 bases and J by 4 bases, and 5 bases separated the two germline ends. Germline CDR1 MNHEY, CDR2 SMNVEV (reference sequence). CDR3 in amino acids: CASSAGETQYF. The CDR3 DNA sequence: TGTGCCAGCAGTGCTGGAGAGACCCAGTACTTC.